The T cell receptor (beta chain) under discussion was sequenced for a study of blood T cell repertoires in COVID-19 (dated by TCRdb to the early 2020s). In terms of the full investigation: Collaborator samples came from the United States, Italy and Spain and covered acute and convalescent phases of COVID-19. Where HLA class I and class II types were available, the types were taken from metadata supplied by the sample provider, not from assay-based typing. Deeply sampled blood TCRbeta repertoires from subjects exposed to, actively infected with, or recovered from COVID-19 were included in the dataset. Samples were obtained from the ongoing ImmuneRACE study (first 160 participants) and from 1,254 subjects provided by 6 global collaborators. A de-identified subject ID, COVID-19 status, age in years and sex were almost always included in the sample metadata. The repertoires were made available in a free public database intended to serve as a resource for research on the immune response to SARS-CoV-2. The prospective study material was composed of cDNA or gDNA derived from T cells, B-cell-depleted T cells, or PBMCs.

V ends up 5 bases short and J 6 bases short, with an unmatched junction base count of 0. The germline V gene (reference sequence) yields SEHNR for CDR1 and FQNEAQ for CDR2. Taken from cysteine to phenylalanine, the CDR3 has 11 residues. The only DNA kept is the CDR3, 33 bases in frame from the first base. TCRbeta CDR3 regions were amplified from genomic DNA by means of the immunoSEQ Assay, a bias-controlled multiplex PCR. Processing in the source paper ran as follows. The number of nucleated cells in each sample was estimated by amplification of reference gene primers within the assay. To quantify the absolute abundance of each unique TCRbeta CDR3 rearrangement, sequence reads were collapsed and filtered. For each sample, productive Simpson clonality was calculated as the square root of Simpson's diversity index over productive rearrangements. TCRdb provides this immuneACCESS table in a form limited to in-frame rearrangements. Some clones are lacking; in checked studies, under half of them reflect an unresolved V gene, and why the rest are absent is not known. V, J and clone size were drawn from that table, and D and trimming were deduced from the DNA. In all, the sample holds around 120,000 clones, and under 80% of those were seen once. Jointly, the top ten make up 2.5% to 3% of the sample.

What the authors observed across the whole study: The amount of clinical and demographic metadata varied by source and participant and was provided uncurated.

Each collaborating institution followed its own protocols to collect whole blood in K2EDTA tubes. For TCRbeta analysis, collaborator samples were shipped as frozen whole blood, as isolated PBMCs, or as DNA extracted from either sample type. About this clone itself: The antigen this receptor binds is unknown. The record has no base qualities; no much larger clone is one base away.

Sequencing input: peripheral blood. This sequence was found in a man in his fifties with acute or convalescent COVID-19. This chain joins TRBV7-9 to TRBJ2-7; the central 8 bases match TRBD1. DNA sequence: TGTGCCAGCAGCGACAGGGGCGAGCAGTACTTC. The translation is CASSDRGEQYF.